Below are 3 T cell receptor beta chains sequenced from a single sample in a study of T-cell memory formation after mild COVID-19. MiXCR was run by TCRdb on the 5' RACE reads, yielding one entry per CDR3 protein. Of fewer than 150,000 distinct CDR3 sequences listed, over 15% were seen once; the top ten hold over 4%. The sample comprised PBMCs or a T cell subset sorted from them (not recorded which). Receptor source: a man between 18 and 35 years old who had mild COVID-19 (a few samples of this study predate the infection). Cell type and time point are not known.

This chain links TRBV7-2 with TRBJ2-4; D may be TRBD2 (6 bases). V lost 0 bases to trimming and J lost 0 bases, with 12 bases between them. CDR1 SGHTA and CDR2 FQGNSA come from the germline V gene. This CDR3 is 17 amino acids long. The DNA of the CDR3 is TGTGCCAGCAGCTTAGCGCACGGACTACTAGCCAAAAACATTCAGTACTTC. This translates into CASSLAHGLLAKNIQYF.

This clonotype appeared a few times. V is TRBV5-1 and J is TRBJ2-7; 10 bases are a match to TRBD1. Germline V CDR1 and CDR2: SGHRS, YFSETQ. With V trimmed by 4 bases and J by 4 bases, 8 bases remained unmatched. This CDR3 comprises 15 residues. CDR3: CASSVVGTGEYEQYF. The CDR3 DNA reads TGCGCCAGCAGCGTGGTCGGGACAGGGGAGTACGAGCAGTACTTC.

This clonotype has ten or more counts. The chain has TRBV5-1 and TRBJ2-5, with TRBD1 identical over 9 bases. The CDR3 runs to 14 residues. Losses at the gene ends were 3 bases for V and 2 bases for J; bases not matched to a gene: 2. CDR1 is SGHRS and CDR2 is YFSETQ in the germline V gene. CDR3 DNA: TGCGCCAGCAGCTCGGGACAGGGACAAGAGACCCAGTACTTC. Its protein product is CASSSGQGQETQYF.